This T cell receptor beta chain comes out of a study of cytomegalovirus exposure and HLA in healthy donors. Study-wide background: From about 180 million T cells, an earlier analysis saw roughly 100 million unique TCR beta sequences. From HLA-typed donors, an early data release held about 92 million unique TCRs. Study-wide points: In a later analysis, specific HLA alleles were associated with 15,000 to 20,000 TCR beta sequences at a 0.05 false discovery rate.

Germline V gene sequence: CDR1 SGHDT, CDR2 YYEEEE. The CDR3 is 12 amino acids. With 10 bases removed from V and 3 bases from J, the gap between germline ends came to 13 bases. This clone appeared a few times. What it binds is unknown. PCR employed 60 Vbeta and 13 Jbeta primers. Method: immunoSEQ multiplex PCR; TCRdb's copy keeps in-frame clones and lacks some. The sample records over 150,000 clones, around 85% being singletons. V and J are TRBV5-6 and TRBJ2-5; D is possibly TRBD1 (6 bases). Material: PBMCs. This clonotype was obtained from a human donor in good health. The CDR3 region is CAFSGDEETQYF. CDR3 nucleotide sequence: TGTGCCTTCTCAGGGGACGAAGAGACCCAGTACTTC. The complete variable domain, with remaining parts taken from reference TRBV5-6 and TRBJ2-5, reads DAGVTQSPTHLIKTRGQQVTLRCSPKSGHDTVSWYQQALGQGPQFIFQYYEEEERQRGNFPDRFSGHQFPNYSSELNVNALLLGDSALYLCAFSGDEETQYFGPGTRLLVL.